Below are 30 T cell receptor beta chains sequenced from a single sample in a study of blood T cell repertoires in COVID-19. The assay was immunoSEQ multiplex PCR, and TCRdb's table has in-frame clones only and misses some. The sample has roughly 250,000 clones, roughly 91% seen once; the top ten hold more than 0.75%. The sample comprised peripheral blood. All receptors come from a man aged 25-45 years with acute or convalescent COVID-19.

This chain links TRBV7-2 with TRBJ2-1; 10 bases align to TRBD2. V lost 6 bases and J lost 1; bases outside the gene matches: 3. Germline V lookup: CDR1 SGHTA, CDR2 FQGNSA. CDR3 length: 15 residues. The CDR3 sequence is CASSRTSGSYNEQFF. The CDR3 DNA sequence: TGTGCCAGCAGTCGGACTAGCGGATCCTACAATGAGCAGTTCTTC.

The DNA of the CDR3 is TGTGCCAGCAGCTTAGGACTAGCGGGGAGAATCCAAGAGACCCAGTACTTC. It yields the protein CASSLGLAGRIQETQYF. This rearrangement joins TRBV7-8 to TRBJ2-5, with 11 bases identical to TRBD2. This CDR3 is built from 17 residues. CDR1 and CDR2 (germline): SGHVS, FQNEAQ. The junction had 5 bases not matched to a gene; V was cut back by 1 base and J by 1 base. The entire variable domain, with the rest obtained from reference TRBV7-8 and TRBJ2-5, is as follows: GAGVSQSPRYKVAKRGQDVALRCDPISGHVSLFWYQQALGQGPEFLTYFQNEAQLDKSGLPSDRFFAERPEGSVSTLKIQRTQQEDSAVYLCASSLGLAGRIQETQYFGPGTRLLVL.

This sequence joins TRBV11-2 and TRBJ1-4; a possible D gene is TRBD1 (6 bases). Germline CDR1 SGHAT, CDR2 FQNNGV. The CDR3 is 12 residues long. V was clipped by 5 bases and J by 12 bases, with 13 bases between them. The CDR3 bases are TGTGCCAGCAGCCGCGCCGGGGGGCAACTGTTTTTT. This gives the protein CASSRAGGQLFF.

CDR3 loop: CASSPFLAAASYEQYF. The DNA of the CDR3 is TGTGCCAGCAGCCCGTTTTTAGCGGCTGCCTCCTACGAGCAGTACTTC. The rearrangement uses TRBV5-5 and TRBJ2-7; weak D call: TRBD2 (6 bases). Germline-derived CDR1 and CDR2 are SGHKS and YYEKEE (reference sequence). Trimming took 4 bases from V and 0 from J, leaving 17 bases between them. The CDR3 has 16 residues.

The rearrangement uses TRBV5-4 and TRBJ2-5, with 7 bases fitting TRBD2. This CDR3 is 15 amino acids long. Trimming cost V 4 bases and J 4 bases; bases outside gene matches: 10. Per the germline V gene, CDR1 is SGHNT and CDR2 is YYREEE (reference sequence). This chain's CDR3 is CASSDKRGSGETQYF. In nucleotides, the CDR3 is TGTGCCAGCAGCGACAAGCGGGGTTCGGGAGAGACCCAGTACTTC.

The chain employs TRBV7-2 and TRBJ2-4; D may be TRBD2 (5 bases). Between the trimmed V and J ends, which lost 2 bases and 15 bases, there was a span of 20 bases. The germline gives CDR1 SGHTA, CDR2 FQGNSA. The length of the CDR3 is 14 residues. CDR3 sequence reads: CASSLMISSTIGYF. The CDR3 DNA reads TGTGCCAGCAGCTTAATGATCTCTAGCACCATTGGGTACTTC.

The chain combines TRBV19 with TRBJ1-6; 11 nucleotides align to TRBD1. V gave up 5 bases and J gave up 8 bases; unmatched junction bases: 5. CDR1 and CDR2 (germline): LNHDA, SQIVND (reference sequence). The CDR3 covers 15 residues. The CDR3 DNA sequence: TGTGCCAGTAGTCTGGGACAGGGGGTATATTCACCCCTCCACTTT. Amino acid sequence: CASSLGQGVYSPLHF.

The V gene is TRBV20-1, the J gene TRBJ2-3; D is unresolved. V was clipped by 7 bases and J by 5 bases, with 10 bases between them. In germline, CDR1 is DFQATT, CDR2 SNEGSKA (reference sequence). The CDR3 totals 11 residues. Written as DNA, the CDR3 is TGCAGTGGTATAGTTATAGATACGCAGTATTTT. Encoded protein: CSGIVIDTQYF.

The chain recombines TRBV9 with TRBJ2-7, with unresolved D. The CDR3 extends over 13 amino acids. Germline assignment: CDR1 SGDLS and CDR2 YYNGEE. Trimming took off 0 bases at V and 7 bases at J, with 11 bases between the two ends. CDR3 sequence: CASSVGHLGEQYF. CDR3 in DNA: TGTGCCAGCAGCGTAGGGCACCTAGGAGAGCAGTACTTC.

The gene calls are TRBV6-2 or TRBV6-3 and TRBJ1-2; D gene ambiguous. Germline CDR1 is MNHEY and CDR2 is SVGEGT. This CDR3 is built from 13 residues. V was pared by 4 bases and J by 7 bases, with 13 bases between. CDR3 DNA sequence: TGTGCCAGCAGTTTCTCCGGGTATGGTGGCTACACCTTC. Its protein is CASSFSGYGGYTF.

The CDR3, as DNA: TGTGCCAGCAGCCCCGGACTAACGAACACCGGGGAGCTGTTTTTT. Residues: CASSPGLTNTGELFF. The chain couples TRBV7-3 to TRBJ2-2; possibly TRBD2 for D (6 bases). Trimming shortened V by 5 bases and J by 0 bases, and 10 bases separated the two germline ends. Per the germline V gene, CDR1 is SGHTA and CDR2 is FQGTGA. CDR3 size: 15 residues. Full variable domain (outside the CDR3, taken from reference TRBV7-3 and TRBJ2-2): GAGVSQTPSNKVTEKGKYVELRCDPISGHTALYWYRQSLGQGPEFLIYFQGTGAADDSGLPNDRFFAVRPEGSVSTLKIQRTERGDSAVYLCASSPGLTNTGELFFGEGSRLTVL.

This rearrangement joins TRBV2 to TRBJ1-5, with D possibly TRBD1 on 6 matching bases. The V end lost 1 base, the J end lost 6 bases, and 13 bases lay between the germline ends. Germline-derived CDR1 and CDR2 are SNHLY and FYNNEI. This CDR3 comprises 15 residues. The DNA for the CDR3 is TGTGCCAGCAGTGAAGACAGGGCGTACGGTCAGCCCCAGCATTTT. This translates into CASSEDRAYGQPQHF.

V and J are TRBV7-9 and TRBJ2-7; a possible D gene is TRBD1 (5 bases). Germline V gene data show CDR1 as SEHNR and CDR2 as FQNEAQ (reference sequence). V dropped 4 bases and J dropped 4 bases, with 20 bases sitting between them. The CDR3 has 16 residues. As DNA, the CDR3 is TGTGCCAGCAGCTCATTTATTGGACAATCTCTTTACGAGCAGTACTTC. Amino acids: CASSSFIGQSLYEQYF.

The chain joins TRBV19 to TRBJ2-5; D is unresolved. V lost 6 bases and J 5 bases, leaving 13 bases between the germline ends. The CDR3 totals 13 residues. The germline V gene has CDR1 LNHDA and CDR2 SQIVND (reference sequence). DNA for the CDR3: TGTGCCAGTAGCATGGCTCTCCAGGAGACCCAGTACTTC. This gives the protein CASSMALQETQYF.

The chain recombines TRBV30 with TRBJ1-5, with D uncertain. V gave up 0 bases and J gave up 2 bases, with 5 bases separating them. Germline CDR1 reads GTSNPN; CDR2 reads SVGIG (reference sequence). The CDR3 is 13 amino acids. CDR3 in amino acids: CAWSVSGNQPQHF. DNA for the CDR3: TGTGCCTGGAGTGTATCCGGCAATCAGCCCCAGCATTTT.

A single count supports this clone. The chain links TRBV5-1 to TRBJ1-4, with a possible D match to TRBD1 (6 bases). V lost 0 bases and J 8 bases, leaving 14 bases between the germline ends. CDR1 SGHRS and CDR2 YFSETQ come from the germline V gene. The CDR3 runs 15 residues. For the CDR3, the DNA is TGCGCCAGCAGCTTGGTTAGCGGGGGCAAGGAAAAACTGTTTTTT. It encodes CASSLVSGGKEKLFF.

The genes are TRBV6-2 or TRBV6-3 and TRBJ2-3; 8 bases agree with TRBD2. The V gene end was trimmed by 4 bases and the J gene end by 3 bases; junction bases not matched to a gene: 12. This CDR3 spans 17 amino acids. Germline loops: CDR1 MNHEY, CDR2 SVGEGT. CDR3 nucleotide sequence: TGTGCCAGCAGTTCCTGGGGGAACGGGAGGGCGACAGATACGCAGTATTTT. It translates to CASSSWGNGRATDTQYF.

The chain employs TRBV28 and TRBJ2-6, with a possible D match to TRBD1 (6 bases). This CDR3 is 17 amino acids long. V was clipped by 5 bases and J by 2 bases, with 16 bases between them. The V gene's germline CDR1 is MDHEN and CDR2 SYDVKM. The CDR3 nucleotides are TGTGCCAGCAGTCCCCTACAGGGAAGAGCTGGGGCCAACGTCCTGACTTTC. Residues: CASSPLQGRAGANVLTF.

The V call is TRBV5-6, the J call TRBJ2-4; a possible D gene is TRBD2 (6 bases). Per germline, CDR1 SGHDT and CDR2 YYEEEE. The CDR3 is 16 residues long. V lost 4 bases, J lost 0 bases, and 14 bases lay in between. CDR3 amino acids: CASSLAAGPAKNIQYF. The CDR3 DNA reads TGTGCCAGCAGCCTTGCGGCGGGACCAGCCAAAAACATTCAGTACTTC.

The chain combines TRBV9 with TRBJ2-1, with 9 bases identical to TRBD2. The germline CDR1 and CDR2 sequences are SGDLS and YYNGEE. The CDR3 loop spans 15 amino acids. Trimming at V came to 0 bases and at J to 3 bases, leaving 1 base not matched to a gene. CDR3 in amino acids: CASSVGLAVYNEQFF. For the CDR3, the DNA is TGTGCCAGCAGCGTAGGACTAGCGGTCTACAATGAGCAGTTCTTC.

The rearrangement uses TRBV5-1 and TRBJ1-1; D remains ambiguous. Germline CDR1 SGHRS, CDR2 YFSETQ. The CDR3 has 15 residues. Trimming stripped 2 bases from V and 5 bases from J, with 16 bases between. CDR3 DNA: TGCGCCAGCAGCTTAGGCGGGATTGTTAGGACTGAAGCTTTCTTT. Its translation: CASSLGGIVRTEAFF.

The genes are TRBV5-1 and TRBJ1-1, with TRBD1 identical over 9 bases. CDR3 length: 15 residues. CDR1 and CDR2 (germline): SGHRS, YFSETQ. The V segment lost 5 bases and the J segment 4 bases; nucleotides outside the gene matches: 9. For the CDR3, the DNA is TGCGCCAGCAGACGACCGGGACAGGGTACCACTGAAGCTTTCTTT. Protein: CASRRPGQGTTEAFF.

The J gene is TRBJ2-5, the V gene TRBV9; D possibly corresponds to TRBD2 (6 bases). V lost 0 bases and J lost 1, with 13 bases in between. From germline, CDR1 is SGDLS and CDR2 YYNGEE. The CDR3 sequence is 16 residues long. The CDR3 protein is CASSVGLVGLQETQYF. The CDR3, as DNA: TGTGCCAGCAGCGTAGGACTAGTGGGACTCCAAGAGACCCAGTACTTC.

In its sample, this clone was seen once. The gene calls are TRBV4-1 and TRBJ2-2; D gene unclear. V dropped 4 bases and J dropped 6 bases, with 15 bases sitting between them. CDR1 and CDR2 from the germline V gene are MGHRA and YSYEKL. There are 15 residues in the CDR3. The CDR3 spells CASSLFRSPPGELFF. The CDR3 coding sequence is TGCGCCAGCAGCCTCTTTAGGAGTCCCCCCGGGGAGCTGTTTTTT.

CDR3 residues: CASSLADGGVAWFF. The CDR3 DNA reads as TGTGCCAGCAGCTTAGCGGATGGGGGCGTGGCTTGGTTCTTC. The J gene is TRBJ2-1, the V gene TRBV7-9; D is perhaps TRBD1 (6 bases). This CDR3 spans 14 amino acids. Trimming stripped 0 bases from V and 15 bases from J, with 18 bases between. Per the germline V gene, CDR1 is SEHNR and CDR2 is FQNEAQ (reference sequence).

The J gene is TRBJ2-2, the V gene TRBV6-5; no firm D call. The CDR3 sequence is 12 residues long. The germline CDR1 and CDR2 sequences are MNHEY and SVGAGI. The ends were cut back, 11 bases at V and 3 bases at J, with 10 bases in the middle. In DNA form, the CDR3 reads TGTGCCGCGGAGCGCGACACCGGGGAGCTGTTTTTT. It is translated as CAAERDTGELFF.

The V and J genes are TRBV19 and TRBJ1-1; D perhaps matches TRBD1 (6 bases). Germline CDR1 and CDR2: LNHDA and SQIVND (reference sequence). Trimming cost V 5 bases and J 3 bases, with 19 bases left between them. CDR3 length: 16 amino acids. The CDR3 here is CASSRAGATVDTEAFF. The DNA of the CDR3 is TGTGCCAGTAGTCGGGCAGGGGCTACAGTAGACACTGAAGCTTTCTTT.

The chain is built from TRBV19 and TRBJ1-5; unclear D gene. Germline-derived CDR1 and CDR2 are LNHDA and SQIVND (reference sequence). CDR3 size: 14 residues. V lost 3 bases and J lost 3, with 9 bases in between. The CDR3 reads CASSITGYNQPQHF. The DNA of the CDR3 is TGTGCCAGTAGTATTACGGGATACAATCAGCCCCAGCATTTT. The whole variable domain, remainder taken from reference TRBV19 and TRBJ1-5, is DGGITQSPKYLFRKEGQNVTLSCEQNLNHDAMYWYRQDPGQGLRLIYYSQIVNDFQKGDIAEGYSVSREKKESFPLTVTSAQKNPTAFYLCASSITGYNQPQHFGDGTRLSIL.

This clone has more than one count but fewer than ten. The chain is built from TRBV6-5 and TRBJ1-4; no clear D gene. There are 14 residues in the CDR3. From germline, CDR1 is MNHEY and CDR2 SVGAGI. Trimming left V 7 bases short and J 6 bases short, with 15 bases between. DNA of the CDR3: TGTGCCAGCAAGTTGGGAGCGGCGGATGAAAAACTGTTTTTT. Its translation is CASKLGAADEKLFF.

The chain employs TRBV6-2 or TRBV6-3 and TRBJ2-1; 12 nucleotides agree with TRBD2. The J segment lost 7 bases and the V segment lost 5 bases, leaving 15 bases of the junction unmatched. Germline CDR1 MNHEY, CDR2 SVGEGT. CDR3 length: 18 amino acids. The DNA of the CDR3 is TGTGCCAGCAGTCCGAACCTAAGACTAGCGGGGGACGGGAATGAGCAGTTCTTC. Translation: CASSPNLRLAGDGNEQFF.